The entry below gives a single T cell receptor beta chain sequence along with its context. This specimen comes from a study of blood T cell repertoires in COVID-19. Repertoires were generated with immunoSEQ multiplex PCR, while TCRdb's copy carries only in-frame clones and drops some. In the table there are 170,000 or so clones, roughly 88% of which are singletons. The CDR3 loop spans 16 amino acids. Trimming shortened V by 3 bases and J by 0 bases, and 11 bases separated the two germline ends. Germline values: CDR1 WSHSY, CDR2 SAAADI. The chain couples TRBV10-2 to TRBJ2-2, with TRBD2 as a possible D gene (5 bases). The receptor comes from a woman between 18 and 29 years old who had recovered from COVID-19. The sample comprised PBMCs or T cells enriched from blood (not recorded which). In DNA form, the CDR3 reads TGCGCCAGCAGTGATAGAGGGTTATCGAACACCGGGGAGCTGTTTTTT. This sequence encodes CASSDRGLSNTGELFF.